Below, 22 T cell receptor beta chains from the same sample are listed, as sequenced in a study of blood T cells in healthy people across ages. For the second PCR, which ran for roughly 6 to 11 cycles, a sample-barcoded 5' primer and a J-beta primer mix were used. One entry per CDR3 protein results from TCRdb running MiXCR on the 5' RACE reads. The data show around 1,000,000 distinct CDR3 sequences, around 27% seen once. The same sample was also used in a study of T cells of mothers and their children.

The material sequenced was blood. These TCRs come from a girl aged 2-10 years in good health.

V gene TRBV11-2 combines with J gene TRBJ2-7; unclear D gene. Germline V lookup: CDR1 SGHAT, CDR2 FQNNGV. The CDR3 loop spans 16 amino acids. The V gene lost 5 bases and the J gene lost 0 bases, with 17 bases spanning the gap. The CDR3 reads CASSPLLGSPSYEQYF. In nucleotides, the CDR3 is TGTGCCAGCAGCCCACTTTTGGGCAGTCCCTCCTACGAGCAGTACTTC.

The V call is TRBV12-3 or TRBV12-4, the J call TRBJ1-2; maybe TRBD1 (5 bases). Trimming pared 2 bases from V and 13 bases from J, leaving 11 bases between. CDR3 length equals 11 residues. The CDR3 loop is CASSLTFGGTF. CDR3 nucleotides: TGTGCCAGCAGTTTAACTTTTGGGGGCACCTTC.

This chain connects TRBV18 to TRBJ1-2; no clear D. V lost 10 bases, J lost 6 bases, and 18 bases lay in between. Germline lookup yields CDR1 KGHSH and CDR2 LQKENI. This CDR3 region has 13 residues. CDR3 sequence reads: CANSPRTEDGYTF. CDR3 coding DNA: TGTGCCAACTCTCCACGGACTGAGGATGGCTACACCTTC.

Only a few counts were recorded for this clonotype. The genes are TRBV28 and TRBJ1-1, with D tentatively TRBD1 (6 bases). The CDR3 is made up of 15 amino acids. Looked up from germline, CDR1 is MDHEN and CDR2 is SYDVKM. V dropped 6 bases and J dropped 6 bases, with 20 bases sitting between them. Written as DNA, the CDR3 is TGTGCCAGCAGCCCCCGGGACAAGGCCTACGCTGAAGCTTTCTTT. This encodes CASSPRDKAYAEAFF.

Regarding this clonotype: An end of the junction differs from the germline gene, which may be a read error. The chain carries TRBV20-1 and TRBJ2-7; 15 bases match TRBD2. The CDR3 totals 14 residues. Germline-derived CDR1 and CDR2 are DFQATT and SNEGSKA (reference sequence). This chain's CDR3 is CGARGLAGGYEQHF. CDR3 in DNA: TGCGGTGCTAGGGGACTAGCGGGAGGTTACGAGCAGCACTTC.

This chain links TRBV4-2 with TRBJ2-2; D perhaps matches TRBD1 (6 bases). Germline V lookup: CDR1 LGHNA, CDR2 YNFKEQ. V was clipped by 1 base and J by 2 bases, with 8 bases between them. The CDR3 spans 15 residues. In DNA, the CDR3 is TGTGCCAGCAGCCAAGGGACAGATAACACCGGGGAGCTGTTTTTT. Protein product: CASSQGTDNTGELFF.

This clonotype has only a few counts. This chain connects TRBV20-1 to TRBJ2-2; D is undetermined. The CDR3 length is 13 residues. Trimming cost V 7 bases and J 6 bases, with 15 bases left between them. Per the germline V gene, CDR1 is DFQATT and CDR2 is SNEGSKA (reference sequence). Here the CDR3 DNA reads TGCAGTGTTAGTGAGATCGGCGCCGGGGAGCTGTTTTTT. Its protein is CSVSEIGAGELFF.

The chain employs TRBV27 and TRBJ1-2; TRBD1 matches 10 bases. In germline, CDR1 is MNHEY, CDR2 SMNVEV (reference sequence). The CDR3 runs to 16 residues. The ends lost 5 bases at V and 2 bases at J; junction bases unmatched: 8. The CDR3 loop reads CASSARTGGANYGYTF. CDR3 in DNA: TGTGCCAGCAGTGCAAGGACAGGGGGTGCCAACTATGGCTACACCTTC.

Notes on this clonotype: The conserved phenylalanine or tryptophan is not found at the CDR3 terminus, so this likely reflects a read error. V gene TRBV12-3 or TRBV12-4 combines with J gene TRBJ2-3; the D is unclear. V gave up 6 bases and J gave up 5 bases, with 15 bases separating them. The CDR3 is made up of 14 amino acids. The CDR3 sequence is CASSIKDLGDTQYS. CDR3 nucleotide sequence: TGTGCCAGCAGCATTAAAGACCTAGGAGATACGCAGTATTCT.

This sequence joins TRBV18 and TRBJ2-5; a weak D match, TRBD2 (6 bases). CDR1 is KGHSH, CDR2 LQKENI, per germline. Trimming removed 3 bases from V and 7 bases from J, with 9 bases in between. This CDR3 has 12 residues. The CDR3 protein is CASSPPAGTQYF. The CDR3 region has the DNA TGTGCCAGCTCACCCCCAGCGGGGACCCAGTACTTC.

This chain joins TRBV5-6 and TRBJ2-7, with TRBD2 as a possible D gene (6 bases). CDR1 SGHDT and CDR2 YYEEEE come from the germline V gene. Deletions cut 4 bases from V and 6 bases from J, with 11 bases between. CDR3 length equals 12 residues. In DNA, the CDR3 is TGTGCCAGCAGCCCAGGGACTGGCGAGCAGTACTTC. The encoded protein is CASSPGTGEQYF.

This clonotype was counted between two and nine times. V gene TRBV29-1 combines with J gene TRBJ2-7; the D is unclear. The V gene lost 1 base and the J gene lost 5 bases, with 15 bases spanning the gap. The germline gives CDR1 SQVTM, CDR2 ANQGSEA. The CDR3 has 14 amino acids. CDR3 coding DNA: TGCAGCGTTGAAGGGCTGGCCTCATCGAACGAGCAGTACTTC. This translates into CSVEGLASSNEQYF.

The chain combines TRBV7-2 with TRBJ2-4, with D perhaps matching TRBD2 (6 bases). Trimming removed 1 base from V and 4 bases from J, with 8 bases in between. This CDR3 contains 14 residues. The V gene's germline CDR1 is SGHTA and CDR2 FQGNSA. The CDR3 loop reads CASSLEAGKNIQYF. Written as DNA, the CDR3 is TGTGCCAGCAGCTTAGAAGCGGGTAAAAACATTCAGTACTTC.

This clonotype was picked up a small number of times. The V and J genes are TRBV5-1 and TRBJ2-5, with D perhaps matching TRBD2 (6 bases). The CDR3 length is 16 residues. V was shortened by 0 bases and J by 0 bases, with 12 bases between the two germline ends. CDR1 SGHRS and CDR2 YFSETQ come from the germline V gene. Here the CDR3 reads CASSLVSGEYQETQYF. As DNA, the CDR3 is TGCGCCAGCAGCTTGGTTAGCGGAGAGTACCAAGAGACCCAGTACTTC.

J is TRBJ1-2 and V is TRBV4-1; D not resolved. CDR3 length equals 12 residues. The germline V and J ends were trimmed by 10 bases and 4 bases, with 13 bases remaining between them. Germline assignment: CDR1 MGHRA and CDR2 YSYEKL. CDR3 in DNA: TGCGCCACATCTAGCCAGATCTATGGCTACACCTTC. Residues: CATSSQIYGYTF.

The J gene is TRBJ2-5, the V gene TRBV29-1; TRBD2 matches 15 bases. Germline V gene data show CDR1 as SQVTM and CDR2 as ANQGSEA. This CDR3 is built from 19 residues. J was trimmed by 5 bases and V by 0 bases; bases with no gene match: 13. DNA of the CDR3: TGCAGCGTTGAAGATCAAGGACTAGCGGGGGGGCGGTTCCTGGAGACCCAGTACTTC. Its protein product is CSVEDQGLAGGRFLETQYF. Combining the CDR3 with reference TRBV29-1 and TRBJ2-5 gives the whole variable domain SAVISQKPSRDICQRGTSLTIQCQVDSQVTMMFWYRQQPGQSLTLIATANQGSEATYESGFVIDKFPISRPNLTFSTLTVSNMSPEDSSIYLCSVEDQGLAGGRFLETQYFGPGTRLLVL.

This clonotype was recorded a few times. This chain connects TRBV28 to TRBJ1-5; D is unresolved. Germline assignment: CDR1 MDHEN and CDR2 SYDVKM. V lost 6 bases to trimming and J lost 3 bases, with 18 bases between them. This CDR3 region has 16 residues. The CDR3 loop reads CASSLVGYGDNQPQHF. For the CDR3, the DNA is TGTGCCAGCAGCTTAGTAGGGTACGGGGACAATCAGCCCCAGCATTTT. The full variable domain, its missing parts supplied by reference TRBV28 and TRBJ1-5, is DVKVTQSSRYLVKRTGEKVFLECVQDMDHENMFWYRQDPGLGLRLIYFSYDVKMKEKGDIPEGYSVSREKKERFSLILESASTNQTSMYLCASSLVGYGDNQPQHFGDGTRLSIL.

The CDR3 loop reads CASSLLTLYEQYF. The DNA for the CDR3 is TGTGCCAGCAGCTTACTGACCCTCTACGAGCAGTACTTC. The chain joins TRBV7-2 to TRBJ2-7; D call uncertain. The germline CDR1 and CDR2 sequences are SGHTA and FQGNSA. Trimming removed 2 bases at V and 3 bases at J, with 8 bases between. This CDR3 has 13 residues.

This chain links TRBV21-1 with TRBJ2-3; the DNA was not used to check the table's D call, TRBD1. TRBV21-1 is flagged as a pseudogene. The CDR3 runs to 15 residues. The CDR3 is CASSPTMGATDTQYF. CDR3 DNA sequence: TGTGCCAGCAGCCCAACTATGGGGGCCACAGATACGCAGTATTTT.

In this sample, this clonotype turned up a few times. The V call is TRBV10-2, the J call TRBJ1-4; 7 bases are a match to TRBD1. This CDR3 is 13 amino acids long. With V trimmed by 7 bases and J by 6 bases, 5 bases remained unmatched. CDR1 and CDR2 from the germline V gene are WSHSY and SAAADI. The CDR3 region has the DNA TGCGCCAGCACCGAGGGGACAGATGAAAAACTGTTTTTT. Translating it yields CASTEGTDEKLFF.

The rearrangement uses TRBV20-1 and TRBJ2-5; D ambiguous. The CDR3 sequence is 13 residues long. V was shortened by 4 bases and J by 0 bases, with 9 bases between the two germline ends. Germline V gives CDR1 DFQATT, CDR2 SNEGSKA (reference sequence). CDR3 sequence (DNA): TGCAGTGCTAAGGCGGCGAACCAAGAGACCCAGTACTTC. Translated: CSAKAANQETQYF.

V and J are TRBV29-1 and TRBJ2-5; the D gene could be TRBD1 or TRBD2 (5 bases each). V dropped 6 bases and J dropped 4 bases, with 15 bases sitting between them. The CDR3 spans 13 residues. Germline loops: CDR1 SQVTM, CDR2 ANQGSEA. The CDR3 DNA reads TGCAGCGTAAGAGGGGTTGTTCGAGAGACCCAGTACTTC. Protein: CSVRGVVRETQYF.